The entry that follows covers one T cell receptor beta chain sequence. This clone was found once. No antigen is known for it. No base qualities exist here, and no much larger clone lies one base off it. The trial excluded patients who had a history of autoimmune disease or were on systemic immunosuppression. Peripheral blood for TCR sequencing was drawn from every dose cohort at baseline, at cycle 4 day 1 and at cycle 7 day 1. Samples came from an open-label, multicenter, first-in-human phase I dose-escalation trial of ivuxolimab. The trial enrolled adults with locally advanced or metastatic head and neck squamous cell, hepatocellular, melanoma or renal cell carcinoma. CD4+ and CD8+ T cells were sorted separately from peripheral blood before TCR sequencing. To sequence the TCRbeta CDR3 region, genomic DNA was isolated from the sorted cells. The immunoSEQ Assay was used to sequence the TCRbeta CDR3 regions. The source is immuneACCESS, and TCRdb retained only in-frame sequences with V and J called. Part of the clones is not carried over; for the studies checked, unresolved V genes explain less than half of this, and the remainder is unexplained. A total of about 92,000 clones appear in this sample, about 80% of them only once. The ten largest account for around 5.8% of the sample.

The CDR3 has 14 amino acids, counting the end cysteine and phenylalanine. Just CDR3 DNA is preserved here, 42 bases in frame from base 1. The junction carries 11 bases between V and J, which are trimmed by 5 bases and 2 bases respectively. CDR1 LNHDA and CDR2 SQIVND were looked up in the germline V gene (reference sequence). The data were obtained in a study of OX40 agonist ivuxolimab in advanced cancers. For context, the study as a whole: Ivuxolimab, which targeted the costimulatory receptor OX40 (CD134), was an agonistic, fully human IgG2 monoclonal antibody. Intravenous ivuxolimab was administered to patients every 2 weeks at six dose levels: 0.01, 0.1, 0.3, 1.5, 3 and 10 mg/kg. Of the 50 to 55 dose-escalation patients, hepatocellular carcinoma was present in around 20, melanoma in some 15, renal cell carcinoma in 9 and head and neck cancer in 9. In the dose-escalation cohort, 65% to 90% of patients were male, and the mean age was roughly 60 years, with a range of 23 to 79. Prior anti-PD-1, anti-PD-L1 or anti-CTLA-4 therapy was permitted, and about two fifths of dose-escalation patients had received checkpoint inhibitors. Three dose-escalation patients achieved partial responses, one with hepatocellular carcinoma and two with cutaneous melanoma. Peripheral TCRbeta sequencing was intended to test whether TCR sequence diversity was altered and clonal T-cell expansion was caused by ivuxolimab. The paper reports the monotherapy dose-escalation portion (N of about 50 patients) of the phase I ivuxolimab trial. Paper-wide results and their limitations: At doses of 0.1 to 3.0 mg/kg, clonal expansion of both CD4+ and CD8+ blood T cells was observed from baseline to week 6. The antigen specificity of the peripheral T cells that underwent clonal expansion was not determined. Low levels of normalized T-cell clonal expansion were also seen in some nonresponding patients. Partial responders in the 0.1-3.0 mg/kg groups had among the lowest normalized peripheral clonal expansion, especially among CD8+ T cells. After ivuxolimab, expanded clones were on average more numerous among CD8+ T cells than among CD4+ T cells.

The chain is made from TRBV19 and TRBJ2-3, with the D gene not clear enough to name. The specimen comprised CD4+ or CD8+ T cells sorted from blood, sampled in a trial of the OX40 agonist ivuxolimab. The TCR comes from an adult with an advanced solid tumor such as melanoma, head and neck, liver or kidney cancer. The CDR3 reads CASSSLRYTDTQYF. Here is the DNA: TGTGCCAGTAGTTCCCTGCGGTACACAGATACGCAGTATTTT.